This TCR beta chain originates from a study of post-analysis software for immune sequencing data. Overall study results and limits: Analysis by F measure revealed that same-batch samples clustered strongly together. A handful of TRBV segments appeared more often in patients than in controls, and TRBV5-6, TRBV5-1 and TRBV20-1 were among these.

This clonotype was observed a few times. Its antigen is currently unknown. Incorporated into the TCR beta cDNA libraries were unique molecular identifiers, which served to reduce PCR and sequencing biases. MiXCR, applied by TCRdb to the PCR reads, yields one record per CDR3 protein. In the table there are 750,000 to 900,000 distinct CDR3 sequences, about half of which are singletons. Losses at the gene ends were 4 bases for V and 4 bases for J; bases not matched to a gene: 6. The CDR3 totals 14 residues. Germline values: CDR1 SQVTM, CDR2 ANQGSEA. This TCR came from a girl aged 10 to 17 with multiple sclerosis. The sample comprised blood. V gene TRBV29-1 combines with J gene TRBJ2-1; the match to TRBD2 covers 8 bases. Here the CDR3 reads CSVVVSGRYNEQFF. In DNA, the CDR3 is TGCAGCGTTGTAGTGAGCGGGAGATACAATGAGCAGTTCTTC.